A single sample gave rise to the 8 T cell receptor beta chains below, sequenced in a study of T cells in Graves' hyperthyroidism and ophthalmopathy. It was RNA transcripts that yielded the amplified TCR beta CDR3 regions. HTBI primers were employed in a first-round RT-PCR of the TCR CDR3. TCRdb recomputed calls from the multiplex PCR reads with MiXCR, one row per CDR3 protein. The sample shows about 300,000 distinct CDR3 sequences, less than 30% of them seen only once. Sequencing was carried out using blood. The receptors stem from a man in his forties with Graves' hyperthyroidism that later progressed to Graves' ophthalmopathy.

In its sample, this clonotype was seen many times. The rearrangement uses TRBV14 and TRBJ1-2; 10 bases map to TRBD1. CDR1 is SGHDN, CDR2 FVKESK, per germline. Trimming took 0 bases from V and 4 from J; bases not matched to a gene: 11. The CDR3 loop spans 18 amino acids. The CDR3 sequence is CASSQEVERDRGTYGYTF. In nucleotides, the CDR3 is TGTGCCAGCAGCCAAGAAGTTGAGCGGGACAGGGGCACCTATGGCTACACCTTC.

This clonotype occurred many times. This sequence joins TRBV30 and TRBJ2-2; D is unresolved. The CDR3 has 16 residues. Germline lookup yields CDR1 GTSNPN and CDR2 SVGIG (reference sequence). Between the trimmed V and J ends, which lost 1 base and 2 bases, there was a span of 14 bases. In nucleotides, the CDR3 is TGTGCCTGGAGTGACCCCCGGGTCTACAACACCGGGGAGCTGTTTTTT. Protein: CAWSDPRVYNTGELFF. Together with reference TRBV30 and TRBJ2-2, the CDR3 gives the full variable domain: SQTIHQWPATLVQPVGSPLSLECTVEGTSNPNLYWYRQAAGRGLQLLFYSVGIGQISSEVPQNLSASRPQDRQFILSSKKLLLSDSGFYLCAWSDPRVYNTGELFFGEGSRLTVL.

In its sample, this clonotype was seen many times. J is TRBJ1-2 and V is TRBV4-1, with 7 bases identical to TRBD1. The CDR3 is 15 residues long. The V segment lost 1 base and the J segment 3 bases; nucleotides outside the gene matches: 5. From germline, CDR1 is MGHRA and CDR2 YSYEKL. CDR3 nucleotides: TGCGCCAGCAGCCAAGCTCCCGGGACAGACTATGGCTACACCTTC. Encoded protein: CASSQAPGTDYGYTF.

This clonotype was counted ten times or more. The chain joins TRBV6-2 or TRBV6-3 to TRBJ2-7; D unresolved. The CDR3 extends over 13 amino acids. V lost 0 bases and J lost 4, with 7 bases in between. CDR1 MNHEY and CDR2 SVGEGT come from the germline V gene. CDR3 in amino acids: CASSYSMGYEQYF. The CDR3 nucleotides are TGTGCCAGCAGTTACTCGATGGGGTACGAGCAGTACTTC.

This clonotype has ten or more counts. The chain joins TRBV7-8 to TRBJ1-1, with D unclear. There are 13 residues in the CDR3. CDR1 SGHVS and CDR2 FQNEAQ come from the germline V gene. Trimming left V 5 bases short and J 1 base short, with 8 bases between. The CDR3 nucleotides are TGTGCCAGCAGCCAAACCAGGAACACTGAAGCTTTCTTT. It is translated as CASSQTRNTEAFF. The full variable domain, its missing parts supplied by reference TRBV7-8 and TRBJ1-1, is GAGVSQSPRYKVAKRGQDVALRCDPISGHVSLFWYQQALGQGPEFLTYFQNEAQLDKSGLPSDRFFAERPEGSVSTLKIQRTQQEDSAVYLCASSQTRNTEAFFGQGTRLTVV.

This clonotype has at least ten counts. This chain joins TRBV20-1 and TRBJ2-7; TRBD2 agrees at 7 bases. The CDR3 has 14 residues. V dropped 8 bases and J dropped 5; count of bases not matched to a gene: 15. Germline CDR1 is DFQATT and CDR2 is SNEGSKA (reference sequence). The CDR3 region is CSTRGREMFDEQYF. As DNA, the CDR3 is TGCAGTACTCGAGGGCGGGAGATGTTCGACGAGCAGTACTTC.

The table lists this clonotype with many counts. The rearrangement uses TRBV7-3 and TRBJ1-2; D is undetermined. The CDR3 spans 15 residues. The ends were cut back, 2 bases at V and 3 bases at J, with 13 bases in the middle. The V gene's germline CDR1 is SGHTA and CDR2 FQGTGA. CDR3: CASSLGLGRDYGYTF. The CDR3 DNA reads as TGTGCCAGCAGCTTAGGCCTGGGTCGTGACTATGGCTACACCTTC.

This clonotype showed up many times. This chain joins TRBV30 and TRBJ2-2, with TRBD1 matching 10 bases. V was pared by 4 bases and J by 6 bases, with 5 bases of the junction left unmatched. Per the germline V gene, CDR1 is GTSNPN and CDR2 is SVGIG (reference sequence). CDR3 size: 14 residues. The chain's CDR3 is CAWNRDRGAGELFF. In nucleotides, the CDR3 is TGTGCCTGGAACCGGGACAGGGGCGCCGGGGAGCTGTTTTTT.